Shown below are 14 T cell receptor beta chains from a single sample sequenced in a study of glioma-infiltrating T cells. TCR alpha and beta CDR3 regions were amplified from RNA using iRepertoire nested multiplex PCR. MiXCR, applied by TCRdb to the multiplex PCR reads, yields one record per CDR3 protein. The sample carries approximately 400,000 distinct CDR3 sequences, less than 50% recorded once. Material: glioma tissue, nonneoplastic brain tissue, or PBMCs (not recorded which). These receptors were obtained from a human donor with low-grade glioma or glioblastoma, undergoing nonglioma brain surgery, or in good health (not recorded which).

Regarding this clonotype: The CDR3 does not close with the conserved phenylalanine or tryptophan, likely indicating a read error. The chain joins TRBV15 to TRBJ1-1; D remains unclear. From germline, CDR1 is LNHNV and CDR2 YYDKDF (reference sequence). Trimming took off 1 base at V and 0 bases at J, with 12 bases between the two ends. The CDR3 covers 16 residues. This CDR3 is CATSRGRAKLNTEAFL. The CDR3 DNA sequence: TGTGCCACCAGCAGAGGTAGGGCCAAATTGAACACTGAAGCTTTCCTT.

Only a few counts were recorded for this clonotype. This rearrangement joins TRBV3-1 to TRBJ2-4; possibly TRBD1 or TRBD2 for D (5 bases each). CDR3 length: 13 residues. Trimming removed 5 bases from V and 9 bases from J, with 14 bases in between. Germline values: CDR1 LGHDT, CDR2 YNNKEL (reference sequence). The CDR3 coding sequence is TGTGCCAGCAGCTACACGGGGCGAGGCATTCAGTACTTC. Translated: CASSYTGRGIQYF.

This clonotype was detected only a few times. The J gene is TRBJ2-7, the V gene TRBV28; no clear D. CDR1 MDHEN and CDR2 SYDVKM come from the germline V gene. Trimming pared 5 bases from V and 4 bases from J, leaving 9 bases between. This CDR3 has 12 residues. The CDR3 loop reads CASSVPFYEQYF. CDR3 in DNA: TGTGCCAGCAGTGTCCCCTTTTACGAGCAGTACTTC.

The genes are TRBV5-1 and TRBJ2-7, with no clear D. Germline V gives CDR1 SGHRS, CDR2 YFSETQ. V lost 1 base to trimming and J lost 6 bases, with 5 bases between them. The CDR3 sequence is 11 residues long. CDR3 nucleotide sequence: TGCGCCAGCAGCTTGTCTCGCGAGCAGTACTTC. Protein: CASSLSREQYF.

On this clonotype itself: Sequence at one end of the junction differs from germline and may be a read error. CDR3 loop: CSATGAEGDGKSKVYGCTF. The CDR3 nucleotides are TGCAGTGCTACCGGCGCCGAGGGGGACGGAAAGTCTAAGGTCTATGGCTGCACCTTC. This chain connects TRBV20-1 to TRBJ1-2; D is perhaps TRBD1 (6 bases). Per the germline V gene, CDR1 is DFQATT and CDR2 is SNEGSKA (reference sequence). This CDR3 comprises 19 residues.

Comment on this clonotype: A much larger clonotype is one base distant, so this may be a read error. The chain is built from TRBV28 and TRBJ2-7, with D tentatively TRBD1 (6 bases). Germline CDR1 and CDR2: MDHEN and SYDVKM. This CDR3 is 16 amino acids long. Trimming removed 6 bases at V and 2 bases at J, with 20 bases between. The CDR3 DNA reads TGTGCCAGCAGCATTCCACCCGGGACATTCCCCTACGAGCAGTACTTC. This encodes CASSIPPGTFPYEQYF. The complete variable domain, with remaining parts taken from reference TRBV28 and TRBJ2-7, reads DVKVTQSSRYLVKRTGEKVFLECVQDMDHENMFWYRQDPGLGLRLIYFSYDVKMKEKGDIPEGYSVSREKKERFSLILESASTNQTSMYLCASSIPPGTFPYEQYFGPGTRLTVT.

The J gene is TRBJ2-3, the V gene TRBV7-9; TRBD2 matches at 9 bases. The CDR3 is made up of 16 amino acids. The ends lost 0 bases at V and 2 bases at J; junction bases unmatched: 3. Germline values: CDR1 SEHNR, CDR2 FQNEAQ (reference sequence). The CDR3 reads CASSLAPSGNTDTQYF. CDR3 DNA: TGTGCCAGCAGCTTAGCCCCTAGCGGGAACACAGATACGCAGTATTTT.

Concerning this clonotype itself: With a much larger clone just one base away, this may be a read error. The J gene is TRBJ2-3, the V gene TRBV27; D remains ambiguous. This CDR3 contains 16 residues. From germline, CDR1 is MNHEY and CDR2 SMNVEV (reference sequence). The CDR3 spells CAGSNLVESGTDTQYF. The CDR3 coding sequence is TGTGCCGGCAGTAACTTGGTGGAGTCCGGCACAGATACGCAGTATTTT.

This clonotype occurred a few times. The V call is TRBV10-3, the J call TRBJ2-6; a possible D gene is TRBD1 (6 bases). Trimming stripped 10 bases from V and 2 bases from J, with 27 bases between. This CDR3 has 19 residues. The germline CDR1 and CDR2 sequences are ENHRY and SYGVKD. CDR3 in amino acids: CASTTPVGTSRAGANVLTF. The CDR3 region has the DNA TGTGCCAGCACAACCCCAGTTGGGACATCCCGAGCTGGGGCCAACGTCCTGACTTTC.

The chain has TRBV24-1 and TRBJ2-1; D is possibly TRBD2 (6 bases). V was trimmed by 10 bases and J by 3 bases, leaving 15 bases between them. CDR3 length: 14 amino acids. Germline CDR1 KGHDR, CDR2 SFDVKD. The DNA for the CDR3 is TGTGCCACTGGAGGGACGGAATTCTACAATGAGCAGTTCTTC. Protein: CATGGTEFYNEQFF.

Details on this clonotype: A much larger clonotype is one base distant, so this may be a read error. The rearrangement links TRBV27 to TRBJ2-1; perhaps TRBD2 as D (6 bases). Germline CDR1 reads MNHEY; CDR2 reads SMNVEV (reference sequence). The CDR3 is 15 amino acids. V lost 5 bases to trimming and J lost 3 bases, with 14 bases between them. The CDR3 nucleotides read TGTGCCAGCAGTCTCGGGGTAGCGGTCTACAATGAGCAGTTCTTC. Protein: CASSLGVAVYNEQFF.

This clonotype was seen a handful of times. The chain carries TRBV6-6 and TRBJ2-7, with D possibly being TRBD1 (5 bases). The CDR3 runs 15 residues. V was clipped by 0 bases and J by 2 bases, with 11 bases between them. Germline values: CDR1 MNHNY, CDR2 SVGAGI (reference sequence). CDR3 region: CASSYSGVIPYEQYF. CDR3 bases: TGTGCCAGCAGTTACTCAGGGGTGATCCCCTACGAGCAGTACTTC.

In its sample, this clonotype was seen a few times. The CDR3 loop reads CSVGGQGWTEAFF. The CDR3 DNA reads as TGCAGCGTAGGAGGACAGGGCTGGACTGAAGCTTTCTTT. The chain uses TRBV29-1 and TRBJ1-1, with 8 bases matching TRBD1. The CDR3 contains 13 residues. Trimming at V came to 6 bases and at J to 5 bases, leaving 8 bases not matched to a gene. Per the germline V gene, CDR1 is SQVTM and CDR2 is ANQGSEA.

As to this clonotype: Its ends do not fully match the called genes, so a read error is possible. The rearrangement joins TRBV12-3 or TRBV12-4 to TRBJ1-5, with no clear D. This CDR3 has 14 amino acids. The CDR3 sequence: CARSLDGLVQPQHF. The CDR3 DNA reads as TGTGCCAGAAGTTTGGACGGTTTGGTGCAGCCCCAGCATTTT.